This TCR beta chain was captured in a study of shared clonotypes between healthy human individuals. Study-level background: The donors, a couple of women and a few men, were aged 18 to 49. Regarding the study as a whole: Clonotype sharing among donors was expected to depend on sequencing depth. The small donor group covered limited genetic and exposure diversity.

Generated by immunoSEQ multiplex PCR, the TCRdb table keeps only in-frame clones and is missing some. The table has 400,000 to 600,000 clones, about 79% seen once; the top ten hold around 12%. The V gene end was trimmed by 5 bases and the J gene end by 1 base; junction bases not matched to a gene: 3. CDR3 length: 15 amino acids. CDR1 and CDR2 from the germline V gene are SGHDN and FVKESK. In the case of this clone: Its matching antigen is unknown.

The sample comprised PBMCs. The receptor was derived from a woman between 40 and 50 years old in good health. Some clones in this sample may be carry-over from other donors' samples. The chain carries TRBV14 and TRBJ2-7; 12 bases match TRBD2. CDR3 sequence: CASSLLAGGSYEQYF. CDR3 DNA sequence: TGTGCCAGCAGCTTGCTAGCGGGAGGGTCCTACGAGCAGTACTTC.